What follows are 23 T cell receptor beta chains derived from one specimen sequenced in a study of early stage breast cancer tumors (TCRdb year 2017). The library came from the immunoSEQ multiplex PCR assay. TCRdb took this table from immuneACCESS and kept in-frame rearrangements with V and J called. Such tables lack part of the clones; where checked against another copy, unresolved V genes explain under half of the gap, and the rest is unexplained. The table for this sample lists fewer than 35,000 clones; roughly 80% of them were counted only once. The ten largest clones add up to around a tenth of the sample. Material: breast tumor tissue. The source is a person aged 25 to 39 with breast cancer.

V usage is TRBV4-1 and J usage is TRBJ2-7, with 10 bases identical to TRBD1. The CDR3 has 15 residues. V lost 5 bases to trimming and J lost 5 bases; unmatched junction nucleotides: 9. CDR1 is MGHRA, CDR2 YSYEKL, per germline. DNA of the CDR3: TGCGCCAGCAGCAAACCGGGACAGGGGATCCACGAGCAGTACTTC. Protein: CASSKPGQGIHEQYF.

This chain joins TRBV29-1 and TRBJ2-3; 7 nucleotides agree with TRBD2. The CDR3 has 14 residues. J was trimmed by 2 bases and V by 7 bases; bases with no gene match: 9. Germline V gives CDR1 SQVTM, CDR2 ANQGSEA. The CDR3 nucleotides are TGCAGCGCCCACGGAGCGGGGAACACAGATACGCAGTATTTT. This translates into CSAHGAGNTDTQYF.

This clone came up once. The J gene is TRBJ1-2, the V gene TRBV6-5; tentatively, D is TRBD1 (6 bases). The CDR3 is 15 amino acids. The germline CDR1 and CDR2 sequences are MNHEY and SVGAGI. Trimming took 7 bases from V and 8 from J, leaving 23 bases between them. CDR3 bases: TGTGCCAGCACTACCGGAGGGGCAGGGGCAAGGGGCTACACCTTC. It codes for CASTTGGAGARGYTF.

The chain uses TRBV7-6 and TRBJ2-1; 7 bases fit TRBD1. Germline V CDR1 and CDR2: SGHVS, FNYEAQ. The CDR3 covers 17 residues. After removal of 5 bases from V and 0 bases from J, the junction contained 10 bases not matched to a gene. The CDR3 DNA reads TGTGCCAGCAGCGGGTGGACAGGTGCCAGCTCCTACAATGAGCAGTTCTTC. Translated, it gives CASSGWTGASSYNEQFF.

The chain has TRBV7-9 and TRBJ2-6, with D maybe TRBD1 (5 bases). V was cut by 1 base and J by 2 bases, with 9 bases left in between. The CDR3 runs to 16 residues. Germline V lookup: CDR1 SEHNR, CDR2 FQNEAQ (reference sequence). The CDR3 bases are TGTGCCAGCAGCTTAGGTCAAGGGGCTGGGGCCAACGTCCTGACTTTC. It encodes CASSLGQGAGANVLTF.

The chain combines TRBV6-5 with TRBJ1-2; TRBD1 might be the D (6 bases). The CDR3 sequence is 14 residues long. Between the trimmed V and J ends, which lost 8 bases and 4 bases, there was a span of 17 bases. From germline, CDR1 is MNHEY and CDR2 SVGAGI. The DNA of the CDR3 is TGTGCCAGCGGGCGGCAGGGACAATCCTATGGCTACACCTTC. It is translated as CASGRQGQSYGYTF.

The chain recombines TRBV5-1 with TRBJ1-2; 11 bases align to TRBD1. V lost 0 bases to trimming and J lost 4 bases; unmatched junction nucleotides: 5. Looked up from germline, CDR1 is SGHRS and CDR2 is YFSETQ. The CDR3 runs 16 residues. This chain's CDR3 is CASSLESGTGGYGYTF. Here the CDR3 DNA reads TGCGCCAGCAGCTTGGAAAGCGGGACAGGGGGCTATGGCTACACCTTC.

The chain uses TRBV7-2 and TRBJ2-2, with D perhaps matching TRBD2 (7 bases). The CDR3 contains 16 residues. Trimming removed 5 bases from V and 4 bases from J, with 17 bases in between. Germline V CDR1 and CDR2: SGHTA, FQGNSA. The CDR3 nucleotides read TGTGCCAGCAGCGAACTGTCGGGGGGCGGCACCGGGGAGCTGTTTTTT. This sequence encodes CASSELSGGGTGELFF.

The J gene is TRBJ2-5, the V gene TRBV7-3, with D maybe TRBD1 (6 bases). Germline assignment: CDR1 SGHTA and CDR2 FQGTGA. Trimming shortened V by 5 bases and J by 3 bases, and 13 bases separated the two germline ends. This CDR3 has 14 amino acids. DNA of the CDR3: TGTGCCAGCAGCCTGACAGGTTTCGAAGAGACCCAGTACTTC. Residues: CASSLTGFEETQYF.

V gene TRBV9 combines with J gene TRBJ1-5; tentative D call: TRBD1 (5 bases). CDR1 is SGDLS and CDR2 is YYNGEE in the germline V gene. The CDR3 is 14 residues long. Deletions cut 0 bases from V and 4 bases from J, with 8 bases between. CDR3 bases: TGTGCCAGCAGCGTAGGGGGGGAAAATCAGCCCCAGCATTTT. This sequence encodes CASSVGGENQPQHF.

The chain uses TRBV7-9 and TRBJ1-2, with D possibly matching TRBD1 (5 bases). CDR3 length: 16 amino acids. Germline CDR1 is SEHNR and CDR2 is FQNEAQ (reference sequence). The V and J ends lost 0 bases and 4 bases respectively, with 15 bases between them. The CDR3 bases are TGTGCCAGCAGCTTAGCTGGGGGGGGATCCCTCTATGGCTACACCTTC. Protein sequence: CASSLAGGGSLYGYTF. Variable domain in full (rest from reference TRBV7-9 and TRBJ1-2): DTGVSQNPRHKITKRGQNVTFRCDPISEHNRLYWYRQTLGQGPEFLTYFQNEAQLEKSRLLSDRFSAERPKGSFSTLEIQRTEQGDSAMYLCASSLAGGGSLYGYTFGSGTRLTVV.

The chain uses TRBV18 and TRBJ1-1; 7 nucleotides match TRBD1. The germline V gene has CDR1 KGHSH and CDR2 LQKENI. V trimming: 2 bases; J trimming: 4 bases; junction bases outside the gene matches: 10. This CDR3 spans 16 amino acids. The CDR3, as DNA: TGTGCCAGCTCACCATACGACACTTCAGGGGGCACTGAAGCTTTCTTT. Amino acids: CASSPYDTSGGTEAFF.

This sequence joins TRBV27 and TRBJ2-5; 13 positions agree with TRBD2. Germline V gives CDR1 MNHEY, CDR2 SMNVEV (reference sequence). The CDR3 runs 15 residues. V trimming: 6 bases; J trimming: 3 bases; junction bases outside the gene matches: 4. The chain's CDR3 is CASRPGLAGEETQYF. The CDR3 DNA reads TGTGCCAGCAGACCCGGACTAGCGGGAGAAGAGACCCAGTACTTC.

This clone was observed a single time. The chain uses TRBV29-1 and TRBJ1-2; no firm D call. The CDR3 runs to 14 residues. Trimming took off 3 bases at V and 0 bases at J, with 11 bases between the two ends. Germline V gives CDR1 SQVTM, CDR2 ANQGSEA. CDR3 residues: CSVDSLGANYGYTF. CDR3 DNA sequence: TGCAGCGTTGATTCTCTGGGAGCTAACTATGGCTACACCTTC.

This chain links TRBV2 with TRBJ2-5; D ambiguous. Germline V gene data show CDR1 as SNHLY and CDR2 as FYNNEI. The CDR3 totals 15 residues. Trimming removed 2 bases from V and 2 bases from J, with 12 bases in between. The CDR3 DNA sequence: TGTGCCAGCAGTGAAAATCCCGGGCAGCAAGAGACCCAGTACTTC. Its translation: CASSENPGQQETQYF.

The V gene is TRBV4-1, the J gene TRBJ2-1; TRBD2 matches at 7 bases. This CDR3 has 17 residues. V lost 2 bases, J lost 3 bases, and 10 bases stayed unmatched. The V gene's germline CDR1 is MGHRA and CDR2 YSYEKL. CDR3 in DNA: TGCGCCAGCAGCCAATGGGCTGGGACTACGAACTACAATGAGCAGTTCTTC. It translates to CASSQWAGTTNYNEQFF.

The chain joins TRBV5-1 to TRBJ2-7; 10 nucleotides align to TRBD1. The germline V gene encodes CDR1 SGHRS and CDR2 YFSETQ. The CDR3 covers 15 residues. V lost 0 bases to trimming and J lost 4 bases; unmatched junction nucleotides: 4. The DNA for the CDR3 is TGCGCCAGCAGCTTGGGGACAGGGGGTGGGTACGAGCAGTACTTC. Its translation: CASSLGTGGGYEQYF.

This clone is medium-sized (0.01 to 0.1%) by share. The rearrangement uses TRBV5-1 and TRBJ2-1; 16 bases line up with TRBD2. CDR3 length: 18 amino acids. The junction had 7 bases not matched to a gene; V was cut back by 5 bases and J by 2 bases. Germline-derived CDR1 and CDR2 are SGHRS and YFSETQ. This chain's CDR3 is CASRSGTSGRGTYNEQFF. CDR3 bases: TGCGCCAGCAGATCCGGGACTAGCGGGAGGGGGACCTACAATGAGCAGTTCTTC.

This clone showed up just a few times. V is TRBV5-1 and J is TRBJ2-1; 9 positions agree with TRBD1. Germline V lookup: CDR1 SGHRS, CDR2 YFSETQ. The J segment lost 1 base and the V segment lost 5 bases, leaving 7 bases of the junction unmatched. The CDR3 sequence is 16 residues long. This CDR3 is CASRYPGQGSYNEQFF. Here the CDR3 DNA reads TGCGCCAGCAGATACCCTGGACAGGGGTCCTACAATGAGCAGTTCTTC.

The chain links TRBV10-2 to TRBJ2-5; 9 bases agree with TRBD2. Germline values: CDR1 WSHSY, CDR2 SAAADI. V shed 2 bases and J 5 bases; nucleotides not matched to a gene: 9. The CDR3 length is 16 residues. The CDR3 nucleotides read TGCGCCAGCAGTGAGCAGTCGCGGGAGGGCCGCGAGACCCAGTACTTC. This gives the protein CASSEQSREGRETQYF.

The V gene is TRBV9, the J gene TRBJ1-6; D is unclear. From germline, CDR1 is SGDLS and CDR2 YYNGEE. CDR3 length: 16 residues. V lost 0 bases and J 5 bases, leaving 12 bases between the germline ends. CDR3 DNA: TGTGCCAGCAGCGTAGACCCGGCCGTCGATAATTCACCCCTCCACTTT. Translating gives CASSVDPAVDNSPLHF.

This clone was observed a few times. The chain uses TRBV7-9 and TRBJ1-2, with no clear D. Germline loops: CDR1 SEHNR, CDR2 FQNEAQ (reference sequence). The CDR3 is made up of 14 amino acids. V was shortened by 5 bases and J by 0 bases, with 10 bases between the two germline ends. CDR3 nucleotides: TGTGCCAGCAGCCCCGCCCAAGCTAACTATGGCTACACCTTC. Residues: CASSPAQANYGYTF.

This chain joins TRBV7-8 and TRBJ2-1; TRBD2 matches 8 bases. The germline gives CDR1 SGHVS, CDR2 FQNEAQ. Unmatched junction bases numbered 16, after V lost 3 bases and J lost 3 bases. The CDR3 consists of 19 residues. In DNA, the CDR3 is TGTGCCAGCAGCTTGCCCAGCGGGAGTGATAGGATAAGCTACAATGAGCAGTTCTTC. Translation gives CASSLPSGSDRISYNEQFF. The entire variable domain, with the rest obtained from reference TRBV7-8 and TRBJ2-1, is as follows: GAGVSQSPRYKVAKRGQDVALRCDPISGHVSLFWYQQALGQGPEFLTYFQNEAQLDKSGLPSDRFFAERPEGSVSTLKIQRTQQEDSAVYLCASSLPSGSDRISYNEQFFGPGTRLTVL.